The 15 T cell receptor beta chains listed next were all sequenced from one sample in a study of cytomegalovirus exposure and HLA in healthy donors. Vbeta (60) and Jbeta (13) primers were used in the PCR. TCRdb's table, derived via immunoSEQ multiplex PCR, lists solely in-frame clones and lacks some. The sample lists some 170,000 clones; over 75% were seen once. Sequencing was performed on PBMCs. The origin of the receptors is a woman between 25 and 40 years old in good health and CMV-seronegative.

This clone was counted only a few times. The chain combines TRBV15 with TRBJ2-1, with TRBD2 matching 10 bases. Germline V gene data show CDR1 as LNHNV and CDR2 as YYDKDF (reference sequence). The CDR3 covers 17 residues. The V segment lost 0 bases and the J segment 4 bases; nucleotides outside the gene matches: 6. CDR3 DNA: TGTGCCACCAGCAGAGAGTCGGGACTAGCGAGTTACAATGAGCAGTTCTTC. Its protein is CATSRESGLASYNEQFF.

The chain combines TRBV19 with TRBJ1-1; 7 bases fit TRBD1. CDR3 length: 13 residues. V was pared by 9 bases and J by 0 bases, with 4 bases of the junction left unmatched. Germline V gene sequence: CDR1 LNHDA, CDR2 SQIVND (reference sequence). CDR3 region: CASEGTVNTEAFF. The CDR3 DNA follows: TGTGCCAGCGAAGGGACAGTGAACACTGAAGCTTTCTTT.

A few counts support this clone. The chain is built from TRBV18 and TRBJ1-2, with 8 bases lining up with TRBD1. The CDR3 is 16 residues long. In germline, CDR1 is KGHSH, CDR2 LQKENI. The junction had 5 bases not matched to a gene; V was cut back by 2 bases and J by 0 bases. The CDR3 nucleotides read TGTGCCAGCTCACCAGGGACAGGCACAGCTAACTATGGCTACACCTTC. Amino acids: CASSPGTGTANYGYTF.

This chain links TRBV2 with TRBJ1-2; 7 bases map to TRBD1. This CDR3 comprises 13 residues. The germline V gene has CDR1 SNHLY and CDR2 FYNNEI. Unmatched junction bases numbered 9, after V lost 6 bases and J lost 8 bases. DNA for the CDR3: TGTGCCAGCAGCTTCAGGACAGGTGAAGGCTACACCTTC. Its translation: CASSFRTGEGYTF.

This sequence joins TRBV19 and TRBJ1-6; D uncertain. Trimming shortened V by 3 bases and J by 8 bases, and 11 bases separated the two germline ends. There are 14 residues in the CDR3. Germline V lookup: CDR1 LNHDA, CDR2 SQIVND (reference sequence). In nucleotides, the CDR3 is TGTGCCAGTAGTATCCTCGGTCGAGATTCACCCCTCCACTTT. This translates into CASSILGRDSPLHF.

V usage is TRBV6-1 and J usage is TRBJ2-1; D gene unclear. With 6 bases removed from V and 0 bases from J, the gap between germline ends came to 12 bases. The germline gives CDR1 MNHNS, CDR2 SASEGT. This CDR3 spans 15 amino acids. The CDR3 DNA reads TGTGCCAGCAGCGCCACTTGGAGCTCCTACAATGAGCAGTTCTTC. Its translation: CASSATWSSYNEQFF.

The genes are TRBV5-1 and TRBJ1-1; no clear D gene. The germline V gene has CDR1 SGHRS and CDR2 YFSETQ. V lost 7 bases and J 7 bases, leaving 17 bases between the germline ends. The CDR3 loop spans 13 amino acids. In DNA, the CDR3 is TGCGCCAGCGGACGACATGGGGAGGTTGAAGCTTTCTTT. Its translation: CASGRHGEVEAFF. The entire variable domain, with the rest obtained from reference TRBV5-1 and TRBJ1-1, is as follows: KAGVTQTPRYLIKTRGQQVTLSCSPISGHRSVSWYQQTPGQGLQFLFEYFSETQRNKGNFPGRFSGRQFSNSRSEMNVSTLELGDSALYLCASGRHGEVEAFFGQGTRLTVV.

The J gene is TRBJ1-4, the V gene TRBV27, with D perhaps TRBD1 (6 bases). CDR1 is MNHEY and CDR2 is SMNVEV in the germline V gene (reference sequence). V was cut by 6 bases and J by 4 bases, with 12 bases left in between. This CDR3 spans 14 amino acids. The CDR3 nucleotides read TGTGCCAGCAGCCGGACAGACCTTAATGAAAAACTGTTTTTT. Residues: CASSRTDLNEKLFF.

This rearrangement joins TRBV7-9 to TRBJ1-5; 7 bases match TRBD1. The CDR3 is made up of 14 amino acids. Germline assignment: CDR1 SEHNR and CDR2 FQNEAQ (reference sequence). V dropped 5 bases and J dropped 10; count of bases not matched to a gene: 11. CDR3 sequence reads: CASSPGQVWSPQHF. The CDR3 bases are TGTGCCAGCAGCCCAGGACAGGTTTGGTCTCCCCAGCATTTT.

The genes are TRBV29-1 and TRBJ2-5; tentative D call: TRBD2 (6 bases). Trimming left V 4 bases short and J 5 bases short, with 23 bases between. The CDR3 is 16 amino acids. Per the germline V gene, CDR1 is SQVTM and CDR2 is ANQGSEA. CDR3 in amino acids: CSVGRRGSRRVETQYF. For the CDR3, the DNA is TGCAGCGTTGGTCGGCGGGGAAGCCGCCGAGTGGAGACCCAGTACTTC.

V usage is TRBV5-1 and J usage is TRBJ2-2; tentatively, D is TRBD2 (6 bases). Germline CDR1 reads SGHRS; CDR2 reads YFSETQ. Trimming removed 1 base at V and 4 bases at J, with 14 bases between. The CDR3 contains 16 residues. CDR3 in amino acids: CASSLPRGTGTGELFF. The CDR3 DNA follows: TGCGCCAGCAGCTTGCCTCGCGGGACGGGCACCGGGGAGCTGTTTTTT.

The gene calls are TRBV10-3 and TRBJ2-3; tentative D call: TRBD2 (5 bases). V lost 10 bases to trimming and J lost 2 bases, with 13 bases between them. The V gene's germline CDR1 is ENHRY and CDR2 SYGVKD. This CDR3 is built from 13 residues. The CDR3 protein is CANSGADTDTQYF. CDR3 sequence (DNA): TGTGCCAACAGCGGAGCCGACACAGATACGCAGTATTTT.

CDR3 nucleotides: TGTGCCAGCAGCGGGAGGGCCCCTGAGCAGTTCTTC. Protein product: CASSGRAPEQFF. The chain joins TRBV11-2 to TRBJ2-1; 7 bases align to TRBD2. CDR1 and CDR2 (germline): SGHAT, FQNNGV. Germline trimming cut 5 bases from V and 9 bases from J; bases unmatched to any gene: 4. This CDR3 is built from 12 residues.

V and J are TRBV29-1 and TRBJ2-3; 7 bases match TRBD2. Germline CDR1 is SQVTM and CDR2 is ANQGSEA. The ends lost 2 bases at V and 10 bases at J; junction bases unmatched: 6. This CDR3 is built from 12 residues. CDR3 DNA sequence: TGCAGCGTTGAAACCCCACGGGGGGCGCAGTATTTT. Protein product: CSVETPRGAQYF.

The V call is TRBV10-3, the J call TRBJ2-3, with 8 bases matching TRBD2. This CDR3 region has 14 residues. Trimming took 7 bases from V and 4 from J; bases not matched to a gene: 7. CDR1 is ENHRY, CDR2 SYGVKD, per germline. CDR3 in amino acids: CAITSGSFADTQYF. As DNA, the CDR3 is TGTGCCATCACAAGCGGGAGTTTCGCAGATACGCAGTATTTT.